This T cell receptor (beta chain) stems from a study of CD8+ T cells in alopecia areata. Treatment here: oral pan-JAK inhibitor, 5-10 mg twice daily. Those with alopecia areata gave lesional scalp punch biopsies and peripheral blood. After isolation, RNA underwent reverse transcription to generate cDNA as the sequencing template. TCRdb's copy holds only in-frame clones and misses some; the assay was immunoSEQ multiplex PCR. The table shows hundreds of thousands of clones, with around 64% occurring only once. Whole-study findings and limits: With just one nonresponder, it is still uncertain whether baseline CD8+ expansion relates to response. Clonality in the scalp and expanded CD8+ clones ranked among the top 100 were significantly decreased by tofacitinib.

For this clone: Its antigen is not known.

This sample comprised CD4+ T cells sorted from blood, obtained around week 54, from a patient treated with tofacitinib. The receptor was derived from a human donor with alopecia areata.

CDR3 nucleotide sequence: TGTGCCAGCAGCGTAGGGAGCTACACTGAAGCTTTCTTT. Translated: CASSVGSYTEAFF. This chain joins TRBV9 and TRBJ1-1; D gene ambiguous. Germline CDR1 reads SGDLS; CDR2 reads YYNGEE. Trimming removed 0 bases from V and 3 bases from J, with 6 bases in between. This CDR3 comprises 13 residues.